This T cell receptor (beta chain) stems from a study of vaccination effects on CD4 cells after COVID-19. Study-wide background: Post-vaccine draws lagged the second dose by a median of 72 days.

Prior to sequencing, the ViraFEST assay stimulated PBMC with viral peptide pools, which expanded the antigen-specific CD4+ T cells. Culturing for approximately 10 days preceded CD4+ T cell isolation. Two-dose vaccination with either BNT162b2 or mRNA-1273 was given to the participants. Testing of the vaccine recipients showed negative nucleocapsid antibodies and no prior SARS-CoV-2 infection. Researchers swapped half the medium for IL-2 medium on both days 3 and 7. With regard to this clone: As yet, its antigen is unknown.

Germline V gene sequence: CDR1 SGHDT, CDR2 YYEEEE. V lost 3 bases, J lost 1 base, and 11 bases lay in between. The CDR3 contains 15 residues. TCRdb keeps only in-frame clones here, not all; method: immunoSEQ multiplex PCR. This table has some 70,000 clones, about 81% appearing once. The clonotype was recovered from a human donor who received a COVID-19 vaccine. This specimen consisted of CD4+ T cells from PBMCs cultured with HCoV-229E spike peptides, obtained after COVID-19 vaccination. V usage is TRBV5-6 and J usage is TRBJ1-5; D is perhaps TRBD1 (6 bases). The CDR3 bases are TGTGCCAGCAGCTCGAGGGGGGGGAGCAATCAGCCCCAGCATTTT. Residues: CASSSRGGSNQPQHF. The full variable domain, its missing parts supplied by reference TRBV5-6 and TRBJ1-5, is DAGVTQSPTHLIKTRGQQVTLRCSPKSGHDTVSWYQQALGQGPQFIFQYYEEEERQRGNFPDRFSGHQFPNYSSELNVNALLLGDSALYLCASSSRGGSNQPQHFGDGTRLSIL.